Listed below are T cell receptor beta chains from one sample, sequenced in a study of cytomegalovirus exposure and HLA in healthy donors. Sequencing used immunoSEQ multiplex PCR; TCRdb keeps in-frame clones, though not all of them. The table lists almost 200,000 clones, 85% of them singletons, with 2% to 2.5% in the top ten. Sequenced: PBMCs. Receptor source: a woman in her forties or fifties in good health and CMV-seronegative. The CDR3 runs from the conserved cysteine through the conserved F or W. D genes are given only for firm matches. Only part of the rows carry a size: once, few, many, or a class if the clone is expanded.

V: TRBV6-5
D: -
size: -
J: TRBJ2-3
DNA: TGTGCCAGCAGTTACTCGTCCGCCACATATACGCAGTATTTT
CDR3: CASSYSSATYTQYF

V: TRBV30
D: -
size: -
J: TRBJ1-5
DNA: TGTGCCTGGAGCCCTATCGGGGTCATGAATCAGCCCCAGCATTTT
CDR3: CAWSPIGVMNQPQHF

V: TRBV18
D: -
size: -
J: TRBJ2-1
DNA: TGTGCCAGCTCACTCGACAGCTACAATGAGCAGTTCTTC
CDR3: CASSLDSYNEQFF

V: TRBV7-9
D: -
size: -
J: TRBJ2-7
DNA: TGTGCCAGCAGCTTAAACAGCCAGTTTGGCGAGCAGTACTTC
CDR3: CASSLNSQFGEQYF

V: TRBV11-2
D: -
size: -
J: TRBJ2-3
DNA: TGTGCCAGCAGCCCAACCACGGGAACCGCAGATACGCAGTATTTT
CDR3: CASSPTTGTADTQYF

V: TRBV7-2
D: TRBD1
size: -
J: TRBJ2-7
DNA: TGTGCCAGCAGCGTGGGACAGGGGAGCTACGAGCAGTACTTC
CDR3: CASSVGQGSYEQYF

V: TRBV5-4
D: -
size: few
J: TRBJ1-4
DNA: TGTGCCAGCAGCTCGGATACGGAGGTTAATGAAAAACTGTTTTTT
CDR3: CASSSDTEVNEKLFF

V: TRBV19
D: -
size: -
J: TRBJ1-3
DNA: TGTGCCAGTAGTATGATGGCAGGGAGAAACACCATATATTTT
CDR3: CASSMMAGRNTIYF

V: TRBV14
D: -
size: -
J: TRBJ2-1
DNA: TGTGCCAGCAGCCAAGGGCTAGCTGCCTACAATGAGCAGTTCTTC
CDR3: CASSQGLAAYNEQFF

V: TRBV2
D: -
size: -
J: TRBJ2-5
DNA: TGTGCCAGCAGTGAACAGGGACTTTTCGAGACCCAGTACTTC
CDR3: CASSEQGLFETQYF

V: TRBV7-8
D: TRBD1
size: -
J: TRBJ2-1
DNA: TGTGCCAGCAGCTTAGACAGGGGGCCACAGTTCTTC
CDR3: CASSLDRGPQFF